The next 27 T cell receptor beta chains were all read from a single sample in a study of cytomegalovirus exposure and HLA in healthy donors. Primers for the PCR totalled 60 Vbeta and 13 Jbeta. Clones were sequenced by immunoSEQ multiplex PCR, and TCRdb holds only the in-frame ones, with some missing. The table includes 200,000 or so clones, roughly 80% detected once. Sequencing was carried out using PBMCs. Receptors were obtained from a woman aged 45-65 years in good health and CMV-seropositive.

This clone has just one count. The chain carries TRBV28 and TRBJ1-2; TRBD1 matches at 7 bases. V trimming: 6 bases; J trimming: 4 bases; junction bases outside the gene matches: 5. CDR3 length: 13 amino acids. The germline V gene has CDR1 MDHEN and CDR2 SYDVKM. The DNA for the CDR3 is TGTGCCAGCAGGGACAGGTTTGGCTATGGCTACACCTTC. It encodes CASRDRFGYGYTF.

The chain has TRBV15 and TRBJ2-5; TRBD2 matches 9 bases. The DNA end favors TRBJ2-7, so the J call may be wrong. The CDR3 extends over 17 amino acids. CDR1 and CDR2 from the germline V gene are LNHNV and YYDKDF (reference sequence). The CDR3 DNA follows: TGTGCCACCAGCAGAGATCGGAGTAGCGGGGGCTCCTACGAGCAGTACTTC. It encodes CATSRDRSSGGSYEQYF.

Points on this clone: At one end the junction does not follow the germline gene, possibly because of a read error. The chain joins TRBV11-2 to TRBJ2-6; TRBD2 is a possible D gene (6 bases). Germline-derived CDR1 and CDR2 are SGHAT and FQNNGV. The CDR3 sequence is 17 residues long. CDR3 bases: TGTGCCAGCAGCTTAGTGGGAGGCGGTGGTGGGGCCAACGGCCTGACTTTC. Translated, it gives CASSLVGGGGGANGLTF.

This clone was detected once. The CDR3 reads CASAIGGVPRNEQFF. The CDR3 DNA sequence: TGTGCCAGCGCTATTGGGGGGGTCCCTAGGAATGAGCAGTTCTTC. V usage is TRBV6-5 and J usage is TRBJ2-1; the match to TRBD2 covers 7 bases. Germline V lookup: CDR1 MNHEY, CDR2 SVGAGI. V dropped 8 bases and J dropped 7; count of bases not matched to a gene: 14. CDR3 length equals 15 residues.

This clone was counted between two and nine times. The chain combines TRBV10-3 with TRBJ2-1, with D perhaps TRBD2 (6 bases). The CDR3 spans 14 residues. Trimming pared 4 bases from V and 4 bases from J, leaving 11 bases between. Germline assignment: CDR1 ENHRY and CDR2 SYGVKD. CDR3 region: CAISGTGDYNEQFF. In DNA, the CDR3 is TGTGCCATCAGTGGGACGGGGGATTACAATGAGCAGTTCTTC.

J is TRBJ1-2 and V is TRBV28; 7 nucleotides line up with TRBD1. V was pared by 2 bases and J by 3 bases, with 6 bases of the junction left unmatched. The CDR3 sequence is 15 residues long. Germline lookup yields CDR1 MDHEN and CDR2 SYDVKM. The DNA of the CDR3 is TGTGCCAGCAGTTTAATCGACAGGGACGACTATGGCTACACCTTC. Encoded protein: CASSLIDRDDYGYTF.

A remark on this clone: At one of its ends the junction is not consistent with the germline gene, which may arise from a read error. This chain connects TRBV7-2 to TRBJ1-4, with TRBD1 matching 7 bases. CDR1 and CDR2 from the germline V gene are SGHTA and FQGNSA. The CDR3 loop spans 16 amino acids. The CDR3 nucleotides read TGTGCCAGCAGTTTAGTCGCCGGGACAGCTAATGAAAAACTGTTTTTT. Protein product: CASSLVAGTANEKLFF. The full variable domain, its missing parts supplied by reference TRBV7-2 and TRBJ1-4, is GAGVSQSPSNKVTEKGKDVELRCDPISGHTALYWYRQSLGQGLEFLIYFQGNSAPDKSGLPSDRFSAERTGGSVSTLTIQRTQQEDSAVYLCASSLVAGTANEKLFFGSGTQLSVL.

Notes on this clone: The junction does not match germline at one end; this may be a read error. The chain recombines TRBV15 with TRBJ2-7, with 10 bases that match TRBD2. The CDR3 is 13 residues long. Germline V gene data show CDR1 as LNHNV and CDR2 as YYDKDF (reference sequence). As DNA, the CDR3 is TGTGCCACCAGCAGAAACACCGGGACTAGCGCCACTTTC. Protein sequence: CATSRNTGTSATF.

The chain has TRBV10-2 and TRBJ2-7, with 7 bases aligning to TRBD2. The CDR3 consists of 14 residues. V lost 6 bases to trimming and J lost 0 bases; unmatched junction nucleotides: 5. Germline CDR1 is WSHSY and CDR2 is SAAADI. Here the CDR3 DNA reads TGCGCCAGCAGGTCTAGCGGCCTCTCCTACGAGCAGTACTTC. This translates into CASRSSGLSYEQYF.

This sequence joins TRBV2 and TRBJ2-5, with 7 bases lining up with TRBD1. Germline V CDR1 and CDR2: SNHLY, FYNNEI. The CDR3 has 14 amino acids. V trimming: 8 bases; J trimming: 4 bases; junction bases outside the gene matches: 10. In DNA, the CDR3 is TGTGCCAGCTGTGGGACAGATCTAGGAGAGACCCAGTACTTC. Translation gives CASCGTDLGETQYF.

J is TRBJ1-1 and V is TRBV2; tentative D call: TRBD1 (6 bases). This CDR3 has 13 residues. The germline V gene has CDR1 SNHLY and CDR2 FYNNEI. Trimming removed 6 bases at V and 7 bases at J, with 15 bases between. The CDR3 region is CASRRGGGSEAFF. The CDR3 DNA follows: TGTGCCAGCAGGCGGGGGGGCGGTAGTGAAGCTTTCTTT.

This chain uses TRBV20-1 with TRBJ2-3; D is possibly TRBD2 (5 bases). Germline V gene lookup returns CDR1 DFQATT and CDR2 SNEGSKA (reference sequence). The V and J ends lost 3 bases and 6 bases respectively, with 7 bases between them. This CDR3 comprises 11 residues. The CDR3 protein is CSARERDTQYF. The CDR3 DNA sequence: TGCAGTGCTAGGGAGCGGGATACGCAGTATTTT.

CDR3 nucleotides: TGTGCCAGCTCACCCATCCCCCGCAGGGGGAAGCAAGAGACCCAGTACTTC. Encoded protein: CASSPIPRRGKQETQYF. The V call is TRBV18, the J call TRBJ2-5, with 7 nucleotides matching TRBD1. V trimming: 3 bases; J trimming: 2 bases; junction bases outside the gene matches: 12. Germline lookup yields CDR1 KGHSH and CDR2 LQKENI. The CDR3 is made up of 17 amino acids. The variable domain in full, completed from reference TRBV18 and TRBJ2-5, reads NAGVMQNPRHLVRRRGQEARLRCSPMKGHSHVYWYRQLPEEGLKFMVYLQKENIIDESGMPKERFSAEFPKEGPSILRIQQVVRGDSAAYFCASSPIPRRGKQETQYFGPGTRLLVL.

The chain uses TRBV14 and TRBJ2-7; 10 bases fit TRBD1. V gave up 4 bases and J gave up 0 bases; unmatched junction bases: 3. This CDR3 is built from 15 residues. CDR1 SGHDN and CDR2 FVKESK come from the germline V gene. The CDR3 loop reads CASSPRTGGSYEQYF. CDR3 bases: TGTGCCAGCAGCCCCCGGACAGGGGGCTCCTACGAGCAGTACTTC.

This clone was counted once. The rearrangement uses TRBV6-5 and TRBJ2-3; no reliable D call. This CDR3 has 14 amino acids. Trimming removed 2 bases from V and 2 bases from J, with 8 bases in between. Germline CDR1 MNHEY, CDR2 SVGAGI. The CDR3 nucleotides read TGTGCCAGCAGTTACAACGGGTACACAGATACGCAGTATTTT. Amino acids: CASSYNGYTDTQYF.

As concerns this clone: At one boundary the junction diverges from the germline segment, which might be a read error. This sequence joins TRBV6-1 and TRBJ2-6, with D tentatively TRBD1 (5 bases). Germline V gives CDR1 MNHNS, CDR2 SASEGT. This CDR3 is built from 15 residues. CDR3 sequence: CASSTMSSGANGLTF. DNA of the CDR3: TGTGCCAGCAGTACAATGAGCTCTGGGGCCAACGGCCTGACTTTC.

This chain links TRBV12-2 with TRBJ1-5; TRBD1 is the table's D call, not checked against the DNA. TRBV12-2 is flagged as a pseudogene. The CDR3 loop spans 15 amino acids. The CDR3 region is CASRLRQGPNQPQHF. As DNA, the CDR3 is TGTGCAAGTCGCTTAAGACAGGGCCCCAATCAGCCCCAGCATTTT.

CDR3 DNA sequence: TGCGCCAGCAGCTTGGCGACTAGCTCTGGAGATACGCAGTATTTT. Protein: CASSLATSSGDTQYF. V and J are TRBV5-1 and TRBJ2-3, with 7 bases matching TRBD2. The germline gives CDR1 SGHRS, CDR2 YFSETQ. The CDR3 extends over 15 amino acids. With 0 bases clipped from V and 5 bases from J, the junction kept 6 bases outside the gene matches.

The chain is built from TRBV27 and TRBJ1-1; TRBD1 matches 7 bases. J was trimmed by 4 bases and V by 5 bases; bases with no gene match: 7. The CDR3 runs to 14 residues. Germline CDR1 MNHEY, CDR2 SMNVEV (reference sequence). CDR3 amino acids: CASSRQGQFTEAFF. For the CDR3, the DNA is TGTGCCAGCAGTCGACAGGGTCAGTTCACTGAAGCTTTCTTT.

This clone appeared a few times. The chain recombines TRBV25-1 with TRBJ2-2; perhaps TRBD1 as D (6 bases). Germline values: CDR1 MGHDK, CDR2 SYGVNS. V was shortened by 4 bases and J by 7 bases, with 13 bases between the two germline ends. The CDR3 has 14 residues. The CDR3 loop is CASSAVGGHGELFF. CDR3 in DNA: TGTGCCAGCAGTGCGGTTGGGGGCCACGGGGAGCTGTTTTTT.

This chain joins TRBV5-5 and TRBJ2-7; D possibly corresponds to TRBD2 (5 bases). The CDR3 consists of 13 residues. Per the germline V gene, CDR1 is SGHKS and CDR2 is YYEKEE (reference sequence). The V and J ends lost 2 bases and 7 bases respectively, with 13 bases between them. CDR3 region: CASSFPGGREQYF. The CDR3 nucleotides read TGTGCCAGCAGCTTCCCAGGAGGTCGGGAGCAGTACTTC.

The chain carries TRBV4-3 and TRBJ2-5; D perhaps matches TRBD1 (6 bases). Germline V CDR1 and CDR2: LGHNA, YSLEER. Trimming removed 5 bases at V and 5 bases at J, with 15 bases between. The length of the CDR3 is 14 residues. The CDR3 loop is CASSTGTAAETQYF. The DNA of the CDR3 is TGCGCCAGCAGCACAGGGACCGCTGCGGAGACCCAGTACTTC.

The V and J genes are TRBV5-6 and TRBJ1-2, with a possible D match to TRBD1 (5 bases). The CDR3 extends over 12 amino acids. The germline V and J ends were trimmed by 5 bases and 3 bases, with 8 bases remaining between them. Looked up from germline, CDR1 is SGHDT and CDR2 is YYEEEE. The CDR3 bases are TGTGCCAGCAGTGGGGGGGACTATGGCTACACCTTC. Translation gives CASSGGDYGYTF.

J is TRBJ1-5 and V is TRBV6-5; 8 nucleotides align to TRBD1. This CDR3 region has 14 residues. The V gene end was trimmed by 5 bases and the J gene end by 7 bases; junction bases not matched to a gene: 7. The germline V gene encodes CDR1 MNHEY and CDR2 SVGAGI. For the CDR3, the DNA is TGTGCCAGCAGTCCCGGACAGGGACAGCAGCCCCAGCATTTT. Translation gives CASSPGQGQQPQHF.

The chain is built from TRBV28 and TRBJ1-5; tentatively, D is TRBD1 (5 bases). This CDR3 is 15 amino acids long. Per germline, CDR1 MDHEN and CDR2 SYDVKM. The V end lost 8 bases, the J end lost 3 bases, and 17 bases lay between the germline ends. Here the CDR3 reads CASLPGLDSNQPQHF. The CDR3 DNA reads as TGTGCCAGCCTCCCGGGACTCGATTCCAATCAGCCCCAGCATTTT.

The V call is TRBV28, the J call TRBJ1-1; 12 nucleotides line up with TRBD1. The ends lost 6 bases at V and 3 bases at J; junction bases unmatched: 8. Looked up from germline, CDR1 is MDHEN and CDR2 is SYDVKM. The CDR3 runs 16 residues. DNA for the CDR3: TGTGCCAGCAGATCGGGACAGGGGGCCTGGTACACTGAAGCTTTCTTT. Its protein is CASRSGQGAWYTEAFF.

The genes are TRBV6-1 and TRBJ2-7; D is undetermined. CDR1 is MNHNS, CDR2 SASEGT, per germline. CDR3 length: 11 amino acids. CDR3 nucleotide sequence: TGTGCGGGTAGCAACTCCTACGAGCAGTACTTC. This gives the protein CAGSNSYEQYF.